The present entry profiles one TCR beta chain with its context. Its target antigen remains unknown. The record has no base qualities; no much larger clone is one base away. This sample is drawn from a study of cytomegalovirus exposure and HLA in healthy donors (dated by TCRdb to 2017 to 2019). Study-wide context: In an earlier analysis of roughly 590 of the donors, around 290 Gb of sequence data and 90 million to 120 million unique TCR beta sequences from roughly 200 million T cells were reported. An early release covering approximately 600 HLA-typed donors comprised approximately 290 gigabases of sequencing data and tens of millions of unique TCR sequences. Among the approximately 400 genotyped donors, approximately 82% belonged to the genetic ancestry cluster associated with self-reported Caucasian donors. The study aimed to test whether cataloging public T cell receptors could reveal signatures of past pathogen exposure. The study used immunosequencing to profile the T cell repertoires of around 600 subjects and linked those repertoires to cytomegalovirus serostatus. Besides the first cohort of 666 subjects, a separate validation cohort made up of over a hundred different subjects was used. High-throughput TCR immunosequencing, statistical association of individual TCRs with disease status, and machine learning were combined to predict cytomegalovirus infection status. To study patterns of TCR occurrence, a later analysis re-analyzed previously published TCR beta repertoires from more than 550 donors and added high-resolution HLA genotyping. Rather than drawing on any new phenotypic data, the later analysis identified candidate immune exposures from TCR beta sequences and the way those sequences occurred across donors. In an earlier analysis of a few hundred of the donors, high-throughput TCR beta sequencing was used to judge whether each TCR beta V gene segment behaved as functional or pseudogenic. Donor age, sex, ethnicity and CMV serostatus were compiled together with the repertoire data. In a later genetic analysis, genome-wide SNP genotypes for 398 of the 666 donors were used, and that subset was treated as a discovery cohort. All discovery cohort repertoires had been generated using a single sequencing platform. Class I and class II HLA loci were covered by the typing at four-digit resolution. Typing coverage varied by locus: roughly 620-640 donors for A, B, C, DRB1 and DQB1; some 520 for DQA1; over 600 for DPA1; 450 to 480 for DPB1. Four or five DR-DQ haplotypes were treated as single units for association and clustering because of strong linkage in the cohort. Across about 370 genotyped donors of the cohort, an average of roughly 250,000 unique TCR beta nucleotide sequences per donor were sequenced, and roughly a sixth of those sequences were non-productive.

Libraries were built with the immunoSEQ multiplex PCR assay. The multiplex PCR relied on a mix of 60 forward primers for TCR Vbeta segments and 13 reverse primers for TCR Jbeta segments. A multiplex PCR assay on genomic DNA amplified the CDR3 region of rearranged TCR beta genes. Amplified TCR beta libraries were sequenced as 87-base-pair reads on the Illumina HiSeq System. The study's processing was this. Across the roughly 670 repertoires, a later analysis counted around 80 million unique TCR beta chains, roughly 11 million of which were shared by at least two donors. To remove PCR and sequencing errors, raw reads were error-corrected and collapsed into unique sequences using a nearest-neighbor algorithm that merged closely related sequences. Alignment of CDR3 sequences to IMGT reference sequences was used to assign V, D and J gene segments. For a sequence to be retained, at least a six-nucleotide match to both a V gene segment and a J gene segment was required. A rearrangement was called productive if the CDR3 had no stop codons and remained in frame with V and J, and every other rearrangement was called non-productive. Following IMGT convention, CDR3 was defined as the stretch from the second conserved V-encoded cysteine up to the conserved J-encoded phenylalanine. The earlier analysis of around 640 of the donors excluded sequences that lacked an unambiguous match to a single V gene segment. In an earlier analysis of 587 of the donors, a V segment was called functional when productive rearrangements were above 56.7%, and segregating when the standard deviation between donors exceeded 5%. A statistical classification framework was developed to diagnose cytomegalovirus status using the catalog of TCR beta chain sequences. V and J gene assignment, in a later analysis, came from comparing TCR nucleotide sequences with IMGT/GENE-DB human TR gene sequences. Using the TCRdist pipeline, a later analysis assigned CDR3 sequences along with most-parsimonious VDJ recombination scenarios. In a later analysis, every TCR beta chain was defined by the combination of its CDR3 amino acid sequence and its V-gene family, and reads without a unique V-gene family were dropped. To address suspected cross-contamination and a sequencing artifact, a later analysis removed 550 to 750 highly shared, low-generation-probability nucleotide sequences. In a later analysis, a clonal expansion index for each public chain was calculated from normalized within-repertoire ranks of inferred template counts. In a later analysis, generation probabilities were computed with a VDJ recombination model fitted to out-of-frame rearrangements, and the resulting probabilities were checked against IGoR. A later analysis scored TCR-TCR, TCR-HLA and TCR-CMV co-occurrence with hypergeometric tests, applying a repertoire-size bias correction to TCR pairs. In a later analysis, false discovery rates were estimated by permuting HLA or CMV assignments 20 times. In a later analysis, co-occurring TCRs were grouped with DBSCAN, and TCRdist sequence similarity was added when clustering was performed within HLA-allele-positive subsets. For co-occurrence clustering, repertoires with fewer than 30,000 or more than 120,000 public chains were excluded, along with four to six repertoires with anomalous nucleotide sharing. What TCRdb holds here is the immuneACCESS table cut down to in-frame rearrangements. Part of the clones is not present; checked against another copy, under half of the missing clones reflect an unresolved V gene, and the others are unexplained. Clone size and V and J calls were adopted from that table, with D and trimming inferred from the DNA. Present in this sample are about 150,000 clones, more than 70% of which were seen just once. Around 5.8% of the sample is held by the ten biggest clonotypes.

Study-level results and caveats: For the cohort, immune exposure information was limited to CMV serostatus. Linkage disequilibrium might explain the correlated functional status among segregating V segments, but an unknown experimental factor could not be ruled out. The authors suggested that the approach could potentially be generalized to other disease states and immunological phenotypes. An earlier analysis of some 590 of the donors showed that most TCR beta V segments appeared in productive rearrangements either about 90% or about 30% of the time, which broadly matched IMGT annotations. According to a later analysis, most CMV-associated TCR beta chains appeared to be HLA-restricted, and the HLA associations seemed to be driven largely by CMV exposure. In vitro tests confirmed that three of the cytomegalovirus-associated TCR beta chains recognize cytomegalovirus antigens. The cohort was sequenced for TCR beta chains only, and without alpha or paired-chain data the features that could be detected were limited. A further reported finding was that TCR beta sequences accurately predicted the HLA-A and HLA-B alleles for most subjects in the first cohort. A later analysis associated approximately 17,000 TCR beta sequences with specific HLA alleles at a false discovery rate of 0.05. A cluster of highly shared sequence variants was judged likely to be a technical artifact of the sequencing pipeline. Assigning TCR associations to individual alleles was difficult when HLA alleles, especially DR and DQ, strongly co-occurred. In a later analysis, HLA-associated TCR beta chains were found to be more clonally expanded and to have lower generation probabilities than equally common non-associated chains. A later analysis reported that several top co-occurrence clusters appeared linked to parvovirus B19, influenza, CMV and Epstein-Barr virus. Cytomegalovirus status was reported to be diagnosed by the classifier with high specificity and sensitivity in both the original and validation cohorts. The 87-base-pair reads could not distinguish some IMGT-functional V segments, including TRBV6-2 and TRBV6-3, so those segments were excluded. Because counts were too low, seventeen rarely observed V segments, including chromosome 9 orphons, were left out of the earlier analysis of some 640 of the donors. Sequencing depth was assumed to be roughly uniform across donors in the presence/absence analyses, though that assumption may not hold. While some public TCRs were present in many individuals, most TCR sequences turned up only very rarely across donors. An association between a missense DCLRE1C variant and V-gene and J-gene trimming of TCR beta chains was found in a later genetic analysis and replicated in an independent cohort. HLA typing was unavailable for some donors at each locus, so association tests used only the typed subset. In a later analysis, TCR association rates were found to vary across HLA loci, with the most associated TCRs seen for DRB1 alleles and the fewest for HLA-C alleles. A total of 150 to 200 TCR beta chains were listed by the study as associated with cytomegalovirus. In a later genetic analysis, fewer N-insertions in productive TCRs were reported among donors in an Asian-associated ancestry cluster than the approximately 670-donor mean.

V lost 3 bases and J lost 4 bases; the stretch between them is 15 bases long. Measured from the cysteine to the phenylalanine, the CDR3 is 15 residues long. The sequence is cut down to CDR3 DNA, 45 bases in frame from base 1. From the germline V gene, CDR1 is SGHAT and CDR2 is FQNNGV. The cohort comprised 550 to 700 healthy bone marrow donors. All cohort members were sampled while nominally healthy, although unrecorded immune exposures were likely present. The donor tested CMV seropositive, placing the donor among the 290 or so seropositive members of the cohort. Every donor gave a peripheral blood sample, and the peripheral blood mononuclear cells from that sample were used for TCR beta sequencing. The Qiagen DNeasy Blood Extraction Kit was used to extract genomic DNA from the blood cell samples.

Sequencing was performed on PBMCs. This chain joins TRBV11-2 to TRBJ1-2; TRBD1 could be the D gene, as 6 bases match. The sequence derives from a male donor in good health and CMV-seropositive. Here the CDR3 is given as CASSFPGTLPYGYTF. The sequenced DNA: TGTGCCAGCAGCTTTCCCGGGACACTACCCTATGGCTACACCTTC. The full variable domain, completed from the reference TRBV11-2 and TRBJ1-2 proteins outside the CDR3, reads EAGVAQSPRYKIIEKRQSVAFWCNPISGHATLYWYQQILGQGPKLLIQFQNNGVVDDSQLPKDRFSAERLKGVDSTLKIQPAKLEDSAVYLCASSFPGTLPYGYTFGSGTRLTVV.